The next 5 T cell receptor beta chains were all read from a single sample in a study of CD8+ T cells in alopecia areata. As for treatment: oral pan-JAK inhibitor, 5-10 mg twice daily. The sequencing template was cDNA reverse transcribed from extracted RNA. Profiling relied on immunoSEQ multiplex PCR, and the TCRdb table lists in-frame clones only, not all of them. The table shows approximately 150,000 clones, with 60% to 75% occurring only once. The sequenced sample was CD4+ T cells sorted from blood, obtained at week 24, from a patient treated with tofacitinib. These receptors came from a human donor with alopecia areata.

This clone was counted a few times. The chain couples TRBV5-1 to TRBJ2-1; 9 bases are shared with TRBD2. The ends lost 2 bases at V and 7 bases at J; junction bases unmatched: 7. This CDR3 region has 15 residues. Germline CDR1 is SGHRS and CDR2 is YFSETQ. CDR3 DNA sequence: TGCGCCAGCAGCTTCTCGCGGGGGGGCGTGAATGAGCAGTTCTTC. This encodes CASSFSRGGVNEQFF.

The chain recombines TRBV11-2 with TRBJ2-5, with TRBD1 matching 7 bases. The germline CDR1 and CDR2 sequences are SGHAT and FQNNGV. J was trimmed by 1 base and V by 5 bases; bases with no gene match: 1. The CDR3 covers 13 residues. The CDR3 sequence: CASSRDSQETQYF. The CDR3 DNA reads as TGTGCCAGCAGCCGGGACAGCCAAGAGACCCAGTACTTC. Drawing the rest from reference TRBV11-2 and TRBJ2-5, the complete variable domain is EAGVAQSPRYKIIEKRQSVAFWCNPISGHATLYWYQQILGQGPKLLIQFQNNGVVDDSQLPKDRFSAERLKGVDSTLKIQPAKLEDSAVYLCASSRDSQETQYFGPGTRLLVL.

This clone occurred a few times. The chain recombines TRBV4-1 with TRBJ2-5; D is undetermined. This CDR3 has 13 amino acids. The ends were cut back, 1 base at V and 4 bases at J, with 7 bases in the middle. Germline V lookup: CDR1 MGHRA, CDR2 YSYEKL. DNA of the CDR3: TGCGCCAGCAGCCAAGTCCGGGTAGAGACCCAGTACTTC. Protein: CASSQVRVETQYF.

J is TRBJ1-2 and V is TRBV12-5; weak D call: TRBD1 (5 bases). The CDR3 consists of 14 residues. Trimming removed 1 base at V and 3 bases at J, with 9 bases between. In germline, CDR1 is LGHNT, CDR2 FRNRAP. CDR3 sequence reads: CASGLAGVDYGYTF. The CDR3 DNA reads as TGTGCTAGTGGTTTGGCGGGGGTTGACTATGGCTACACCTTC.

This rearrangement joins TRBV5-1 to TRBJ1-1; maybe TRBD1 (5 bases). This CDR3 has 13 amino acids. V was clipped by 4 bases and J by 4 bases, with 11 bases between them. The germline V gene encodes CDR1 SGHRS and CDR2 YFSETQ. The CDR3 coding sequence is TGCGCCAGCAGCATGGACAAGCCCACTGAAGCTTTCTTT. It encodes CASSMDKPTEAFF.